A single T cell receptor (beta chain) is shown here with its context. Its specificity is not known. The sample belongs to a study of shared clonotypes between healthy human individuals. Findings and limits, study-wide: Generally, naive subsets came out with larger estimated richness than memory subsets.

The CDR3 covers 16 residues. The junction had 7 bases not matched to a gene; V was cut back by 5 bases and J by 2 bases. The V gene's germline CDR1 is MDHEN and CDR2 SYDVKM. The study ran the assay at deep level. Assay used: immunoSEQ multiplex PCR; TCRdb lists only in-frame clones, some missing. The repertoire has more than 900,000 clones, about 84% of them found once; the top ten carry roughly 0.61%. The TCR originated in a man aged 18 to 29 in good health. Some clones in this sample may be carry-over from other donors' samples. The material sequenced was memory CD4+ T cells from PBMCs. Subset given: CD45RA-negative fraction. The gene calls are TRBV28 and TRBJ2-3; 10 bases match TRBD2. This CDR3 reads CASSTRTSGYTDTQYF. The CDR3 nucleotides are TGTGCCAGCAGTACAAGGACTAGCGGATACACAGATACGCAGTATTTT.